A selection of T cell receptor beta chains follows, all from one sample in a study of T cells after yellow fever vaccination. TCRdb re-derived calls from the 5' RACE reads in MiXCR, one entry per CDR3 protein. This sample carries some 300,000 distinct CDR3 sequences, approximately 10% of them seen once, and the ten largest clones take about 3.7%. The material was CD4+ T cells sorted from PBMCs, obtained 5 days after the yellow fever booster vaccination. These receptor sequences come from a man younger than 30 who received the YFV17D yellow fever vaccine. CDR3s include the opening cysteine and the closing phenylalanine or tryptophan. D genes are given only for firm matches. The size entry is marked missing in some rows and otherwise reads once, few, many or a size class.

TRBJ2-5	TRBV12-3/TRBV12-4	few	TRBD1	CASSFGSGDRDETQYF	TGTGCCAGCAGTTTTGGGTCGGGTGACAGGGATGAGACCCAGTACTTC
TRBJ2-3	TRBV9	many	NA	CASSVAPTTDTQYF	TGTGCCAGCAGCGTAGCACCAACCACAGATACGCAGTATTTT
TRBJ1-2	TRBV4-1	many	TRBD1	CASSQEDRGGYTF	TGCGCCAGCAGCCAGGAGGACAGGGGTGGCTACACCTTC
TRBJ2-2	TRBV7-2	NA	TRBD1	CASSVDRGRVDTGELFF	TGTGCCAGCAGCGTGGACAGGGGGCGCGTGGACACCGGGGAGCTGTTTTTT
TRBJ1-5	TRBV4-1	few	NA	CASSQGGARTVNQPQHF	TGCGCCAGCAGCCAAGGGGGGGCAAGGACAGTCAATCAGCCCCAGCATTTT
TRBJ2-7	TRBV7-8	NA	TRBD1	CASSPSGTGFTYEQYF	TGTGCCAGCAGCCCTTCCGGGACAGGGTTTACCTACGAGCAGTACTTC
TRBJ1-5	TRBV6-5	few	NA	CASSYSGVTHQPQHF	TGTGCCAGCAGTTACTCAGGGGTGACGCATCAGCCCCAGCATTTT
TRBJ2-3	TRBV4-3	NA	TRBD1	CASSHTGTGRDTQYF	TGCGCCAGCAGCCACACAGGGACAGGGCGGGATACGCAGTATTTT
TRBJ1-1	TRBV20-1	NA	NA	CSAPQGNTEAFF	TGCAGTGCTCCGCAGGGGAACACTGAAGCTTTCTTT
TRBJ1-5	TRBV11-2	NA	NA	CASSPRGGLGNQPQHF	TGTGCCAGCAGCCCACGGGGGGGACTGGGCAATCAGCCCCAGCATTTT
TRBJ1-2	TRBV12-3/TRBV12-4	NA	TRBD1	CASSPPGQPEGGYTF	TGTGCCAGCAGTCCTCCGGGACAGCCGGAGGGAGGCTACACCTTC
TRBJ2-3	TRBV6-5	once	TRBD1	CASSARDRSTDTQYF	TGTGCCAGCAGTGCCCGGGACAGGAGCACAGATACGCAGTATTTT
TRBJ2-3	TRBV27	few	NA	CASSLLSQSTDTQYF	TGTGCCAGCAGTTTATTATCCCAGAGCACAGATACGCAGTATTTT
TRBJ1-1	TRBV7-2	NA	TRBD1	CATRQGLNTEAFF	TGTGCCACCCGACAGGGATTGAACACTGAAGCTTTCTTT
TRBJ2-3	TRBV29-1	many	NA	CSVVRGAEDTQYF	TGCAGCGTTGTCAGGGGCGCCGAAGATACGCAGTATTTT
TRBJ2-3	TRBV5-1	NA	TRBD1	CASSLQGAEDTQYF	TGCGCCAGCAGCCTACAGGGGGCGGAAGATACGCAGTATTTT
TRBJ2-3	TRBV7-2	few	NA	CASTIRGGTDTQYF	TGTGCCAGCACTATTAGAGGGGGCACAGATACGCAGTATTTT